This T cell receptor beta chain was observed in a study of blood T cell repertoires in COVID-19. The overall study: T cells, B-cell-depleted T cells, or PBMCs provided the cDNA or gDNA that served as material.

CDR3 length equals 13 residues. Trimming took 5 bases from V and 5 from J, leaving 12 bases between them. Libraries were prepared by immunoSEQ multiplex PCR; TCRdb keeps only in-frame clonotypes and omits some of them. Counted here are approximately 70,000 clones, roughly 89% occurring once; the ten biggest clones make up roughly 6.1%. The chain employs TRBV12-3 or TRBV12-4 and TRBJ1-2, with D perhaps TRBD1 (6 bases). The material sequenced was peripheral blood. The clonotype was recovered from a woman aged 50 to 65 with acute or convalescent COVID-19. CDR3 sequence (DNA): TGTGCCAGCAGTCCAACAGGGTCATATGGCTACACCTTC. Translation: CASSPTGSYGYTF.